This TCR beta chain was identified during a study of long-term antiretroviral therapy in people with HIV. Findings and caveats of the study: Relative to transplant donor controls, diversity remained lower despite increasing after ART. Someone took the blood between about 2003 and 2017, maybe while older ART regimens were in use.

Survey-level resolution applied to immunoSEQ assay v3.0. Per sample, sequencing targeted roughly 40,000-55,000 T-cell genomes. The method was immunoSEQ multiplex PCR; TCRdb's version includes in-frame clones alone and lacks a portion of them. The sample gives approximately 30,000 clones, about 98% of which show up once; over 1.5% is in the top ten. All participants with HIV were treated in the United States. In regard to this clone: Antigen unknown.

The sample was unsorted PBMCs, taken 7.6 years after starting antiretroviral therapy. The sequence was collected from a man in his thirties or forties with HIV.

The CDR3 protein is CASSLFGATDTQYF. CDR3 nucleotides: TGTGCCAGCAGCTTGTTCGGGGCCACAGATACGCAGTATTTT. The chain carries TRBV5-6 and TRBJ2-3, with D perhaps matching TRBD1 or TRBD2 (5 bases each). Germline V CDR1 and CDR2: SGHDT, YYEEEE. The V end was cut by 1 base, the J end by 2 bases, with 8 bases between. The CDR3 covers 14 residues.